This T cell receptor (beta chain) was captured by sequencing in a study of Ad26.COV2.S vaccination and SARS-CoV-2 variants. Background on the study: Ad26.COV2.S, an intramuscular injection, was given once or twice 56 days apart. Whole-study results and caveats: Vaccine recipients surpassed placebo recipients in spike-specific TCR breadth.

Only in-frame clones appear in the TCRdb table, and some are missing; sequencing was by immunoSEQ multiplex PCR. The sample has about 400,000 clones; 70% to 90% are singletons. The CDR3 covers 14 residues. Looked up from germline, CDR1 is SGHNT and CDR2 is YYREEE (reference sequence). The V and J ends lost 3 bases and 4 bases respectively, with 13 bases between them. Treatment indicated: approximately 18 received Ad26.COV2.S at low or high dose, single or two shots; 5 received placebo; per-sample allocation not given. Day 63 following the first vaccine or placebo injection was when the samples were taken. Boston hosted the donor, who was an adult aged 18-55 years. Points on this clone: Its matching antigen is unknown.

This rearrangement joins TRBV5-4 to TRBJ2-5; D is possibly TRBD1 (6 bases). The origin of this receptor is a person aged 18-65 years who received the Ad26.COV2.S COVID-19 vaccine or a placebo. The sample here was peripheral blood, taken in a trial of Ad26.COV2.S vaccine versus placebo. The CDR3 DNA reads as TGTGCCAGCAGCTCTAGAAGAGGGGGAGAGACCCAGTACTTC. As protein: CASSSRRGGETQYF.